This T cell receptor beta chain was sequenced for a study of blood T cell repertoires in COVID-19. The table lists this clone with a count of one. In the source study's methods: Amplification of reference gene primers provided the estimated nucleated cell counts. Measured with immunoSEQ multiplex PCR; TCRdb has only the in-frame clones, and not every one. The D gene and trimming were derived from the DNA, and the V and J assignments and clone size from that table. The table lists 140,000 to 150,000 clones, 75% to 85% of them singletons. CDR1 is MNHEY, CDR2 SVGAGI, per germline. This CDR3 region has 14 residues. The ends lost 5 bases at V and 7 bases at J; junction bases unmatched: 2.

Material for sequencing was peripheral blood. This chain connects TRBV6-5 to TRBJ1-6, with 10 bases fitting TRBD1. The clonotype was recovered from a man aged 60 to 69 with active or convalescent COVID-19. The CDR3 here is CASSRQGANSPLHF. The CDR3 nucleotides read TGTGCCAGCAGTCGACAGGGGGCGAATTCACCCCTCCACTTT.